The entry that follows covers one TCR beta chain sequence. This specimen belongs to a study of blood T cell repertoires in COVID-19. The data were produced by immunoSEQ multiplex PCR, yet TCRdb's version contains in-frame clones alone and is incomplete. This table has about 100,000 clones, around 90% appearing once. The TCR originated in a human donor with COVID-19, enrolled during active disease. The donor label of this sample is uncertain. The material sequenced was peripheral blood.

The CDR3 sequence: CASSLGLQETQYF. CDR3 coding DNA: TGTGCCAGCAGCCTCGGACTACAAGAGACCCAGTACTTC. This chain links TRBV5-4 with TRBJ2-5; tentatively, D is TRBD2 (6 bases). Germline CDR1 is SGHNT and CDR2 is YYREEE (reference sequence). There are 13 residues in the CDR3. Trimming removed 4 bases at V and 2 bases at J, with 9 bases between.